This note documents a single TCR beta chain sequence. Germline V gene data show CDR1 as LGHNT and CDR2 as FRNRAP. Trimming cost V 7 bases and J 4 bases, with 20 bases left between them. The CDR3 contains 16 residues. The record originates from a study of blood T cell repertoires in COVID-19. About the research overall: Sites in the United States, Italy and Spain provided acute and convalescent COVID-19 samples. The cDNA or gDNA used as material had been derived from T cells, B-cell-depleted T cells, or PBMCs.

Per the authors' pipeline: By means of reference gene primer amplification, nucleated cell counts were estimated. Clones were read by immunoSEQ multiplex PCR, and TCRdb kept only the in-frame ones, dropping some. V and J calls and clone size are those listed in that table; D and trimming were worked out from the DNA. There are roughly 92,000 clones in the sample; 90% occur only once, and about 5% lies in the top ten. The sequencing input was peripheral blood. The V gene is TRBV12-5, the J gene TRBJ2-1, with D possibly matching TRBD2 (7 bases). This clonotype was obtained from a man aged 50-59 years with acute or convalescent COVID-19. Here the CDR3 DNA reads TGTGCTAGTGCCTTCGGGGGGCTAGGCCTGTACAATGAGCAGTTCTTC. As protein: CASAFGGLGLYNEQFF.